These 32 T cell receptor beta chains originate from one sample sequenced in a study of blood T cell repertoires in COVID-19. Assay: immunoSEQ multiplex PCR; the TCRdb copy retains only in-frame clones and omits some. The sample holds about 350,000 clones, 85% to 90% seen once. The sequenced sample consisted of PBMCs or T cells enriched from blood (not recorded which). These receptors were collected from a woman in her twenties or thirties who had been exposed to COVID-19.

This chain links TRBV19 with TRBJ1-1; weak D call: TRBD1 (6 bases). Trimming shortened V by 4 bases and J by 0 bases, and 15 bases separated the two germline ends. The CDR3 covers 16 residues. The germline gives CDR1 LNHDA, CDR2 SQIVND (reference sequence). Written as DNA, the CDR3 is TGTGCCAGTAGTAGTAGGTCTACAGGGTTGAACACTGAAGCTTTCTTT. Amino acids: CASSSRSTGLNTEAFF.

The V gene is TRBV3-1 (or the pseudogene TRBV3-2), the J gene TRBJ1-2; 10 bases line up with TRBD1. The CDR3 contains 13 residues. Germline V lookup: CDR1 LGHDT, CDR2 YNNKEL (reference sequence). V shed 4 bases and J 8 bases; nucleotides not matched to a gene: 4. CDR3 residues: CASSLGTGEGYTF. The CDR3, as DNA: TGTGCCAGCAGCCTCGGGACAGGGGAGGGCTACACCTTC.

The genes are TRBV7-2 and TRBJ1-2; D not resolved. This CDR3 has 14 amino acids. CDR1 is SGHTA, CDR2 FQGNSA, per germline. V lost 3 bases to trimming and J lost 8 bases, with 16 bases between them. CDR3 coding DNA: TGTGCCAGCAGCTTGCCCGGCCTGGGAGGCGGCTACACCTTC. It codes for CASSLPGLGGGYTF.

The sample holds a few counts of this clone. The V gene is TRBV5-8, the J gene TRBJ1-2, with TRBD1 matching 7 bases. CDR1 SGHTS and CDR2 YDEGEE come from the germline V gene. The CDR3 consists of 16 residues. The J segment lost 0 bases and the V segment lost 3 bases, leaving 8 bases of the junction unmatched. The CDR3 region is CASSYRQGHPNYGYTF. The CDR3 DNA is TGTGCCAGCAGCTACCGACAGGGTCATCCTAACTATGGCTACACCTTC.

The chain uses TRBV2 and TRBJ2-7, with 7 positions matching TRBD1. Per the germline V gene, CDR1 is SNHLY and CDR2 is FYNNEI. The CDR3 runs to 15 residues. With V trimmed by 6 bases and J by 1 base, 9 bases remained unmatched. CDR3 sequence (DNA): TGTGCCAGCAGAGACAGGGCTTTTCTGTCCTACGAGCAGTACTTC. Its translation: CASRDRAFLSYEQYF. Full variable domain (outside the CDR3, taken from reference TRBV2 and TRBJ2-7): EPEVTQTPSHQVTQMGQEVILRCVPISNHLYFYWYRQILGQKVEFLVSFYNNEISEKSEIFDDQFSVERPDGSNFTLKIRSTKLEDSAMYFCASRDRAFLSYEQYFGPGTRLTVT.

The chain combines TRBV6-5 with TRBJ2-1; TRBD2 aligns across 7 bases. The length of the CDR3 is 13 residues. With 8 bases clipped from V and 3 bases from J, the junction kept 4 bases outside the gene matches. Germline V gives CDR1 MNHEY, CDR2 SVGAGI. CDR3 sequence reads: CASRLADYNEQFF. CDR3 nucleotide sequence: TGTGCCAGCCGCCTAGCGGACTACAATGAGCAGTTCTTC.

The gene calls are TRBV18 and TRBJ2-2, with TRBD2 as a possible D gene (5 bases). Looked up from germline, CDR1 is KGHSH and CDR2 is LQKENI. The CDR3 is 14 residues long. Trimming left V 2 bases short and J 11 bases short, with 15 bases between. The CDR3 DNA is TGTGCCAGCTCACCAGTGGACTCCACGACTGAGCTGTTTTTT. This translates into CASSPVDSTTELFF.

This clone was counted between two and nine times. This chain links TRBV2 with TRBJ2-1; 9 bases align to TRBD2. The V segment lost 7 bases and the J segment 3 bases; nucleotides outside the gene matches: 4. Germline CDR1 and CDR2: SNHLY and FYNNEI. CDR3 length: 14 amino acids. CDR3 protein: CASKTSGVYNEQFF. Here the CDR3 DNA reads TGTGCCAGCAAGACTAGCGGAGTCTACAATGAGCAGTTCTTC.

The gene calls are TRBV7-9 and TRBJ1-1; 7 nucleotides match TRBD1. Germline V gives CDR1 SEHNR, CDR2 FQNEAQ (reference sequence). This CDR3 region has 15 residues. The ends lost 1 base at V and 2 bases at J; junction bases unmatched: 4. The CDR3 protein is CASSLERGLNTEAFF. Here the CDR3 DNA reads TGTGCCAGCAGCTTAGAGAGGGGGCTTAACACTGAAGCTTTCTTT.

J is TRBJ2-5 and V is TRBV21-1; TRBD1 is the table's D call and was not checked against the DNA. TRBV21-1 is a pseudogene. The CDR3 length is 17 residues. CDR3 in amino acids: CASSKQGAAELQETQYF. Written as DNA, the CDR3 is TGTGCCAGCAGCAAACAGGGGGCCGCGGAACTACAAGAGACCCAGTACTTC.

In its sample, this clone was seen once. This sequence joins TRBV19 and TRBJ1-3; perhaps TRBD1 as D (6 bases). CDR3 length: 14 residues. Germline V gene lookup returns CDR1 LNHDA and CDR2 SQIVND (reference sequence). The V end was cut by 3 bases, the J end by 2 bases, with 8 bases between. Here the CDR3 reads CASSIGQTGNTIYF. CDR3 DNA sequence: TGTGCCAGTAGTATTGGACAGACTGGAAACACCATATATTTT.

CDR3 amino acids: CASTSDRAGTGELFF. The CDR3 coding sequence is TGTGCCAGCACCTCCGACAGGGCGGGAACCGGGGAGCTGTTTTTT. The V gene is TRBV28, the J gene TRBJ2-2; a possible D gene is TRBD1 (7 bases). Germline-derived CDR1 and CDR2 are MDHEN and SYDVKM. The CDR3 extends over 15 amino acids. The V gene lost 7 bases and the J gene lost 5 bases, with 17 bases spanning the gap. Complete variable domain (other parts from reference TRBV28 and TRBJ2-2): DVKVTQSSRYLVKRTGEKVFLECVQDMDHENMFWYRQDPGLGLRLIYFSYDVKMKEKGDIPEGYSVSREKKERFSLILESASTNQTSMYLCASTSDRAGTGELFFGEGSRLTVL.

A single count supports this clone. The rearrangement joins TRBV5-6 to TRBJ2-1, with D possibly matching TRBD1 (5 bases). The CDR3 is 16 residues long. V was clipped by 0 bases and J by 0 bases, with 10 bases between them. Germline-derived CDR1 and CDR2 are SGHDT and YYEEEE. CDR3 sequence reads: CASSLVRARSYNEQFF. CDR3 coding DNA: TGTGCCAGCAGCTTGGTCAGGGCCCGCTCCTACAATGAGCAGTTCTTC.

A single count supports this clone. V and J are TRBV7-9 and TRBJ2-7, with 8 bases fitting TRBD1. V was clipped by 5 bases and J by 2 bases; unmatched bases: 2. The CDR3 contains 13 residues. Germline CDR1 SEHNR, CDR2 FQNEAQ (reference sequence). CDR3 coding DNA: TGTGCCAGCAGCCTGGACAGGGCCTACGAGCAGTACTTC. Translated: CASSLDRAYEQYF.

This chain connects TRBV12-3 or TRBV12-4 to TRBJ1-3, with 7 bases aligning to TRBD1. The CDR3 extends over 12 amino acids. CDR3 sequence: CVTGVNGNTIYF. CDR3 nucleotide sequence: TGTGTCACAGGGGTCAATGGAAACACCATATATTTT.

The V call is TRBV28, the J call TRBJ1-2; unclear D gene. The CDR3 runs to 16 residues. Per germline, CDR1 MDHEN and CDR2 SYDVKM. V lost 6 bases, J lost 0 bases, and 17 bases lay in between. Here the CDR3 DNA reads TGTGCCAGCAGACGTCAGACTGATCTTACTAACTATGGCTACACCTTC. Its protein product is CASRRQTDLTNYGYTF.

CDR3 sequence (DNA): TGTGCCAGCAGCTTGGGGACAGGGTTGGTCGAGCAGTACTTC. Translation gives CASSLGTGLVEQYF. The rearrangement joins TRBV5-4 to TRBJ2-7; TRBD1 matches 8 bases. The CDR3 length is 14 residues. Looked up from germline, CDR1 is SGHNT and CDR2 is YYREEE (reference sequence). V lost 0 bases, J lost 6 bases, and 5 bases stayed unmatched.

V usage is TRBV7-8 and J usage is TRBJ1-4, with TRBD1 as a possible D gene (6 bases). With 1 base removed from V and 3 bases from J, the gap between germline ends came to 15 bases. Germline CDR1 reads SGHVS; CDR2 reads FQNEAQ. The CDR3 is made up of 17 amino acids. CDR3 in amino acids: CASSLGRLGQPNEKLFF. CDR3 DNA sequence: TGTGCCAGCAGCTTAGGCCGTCTCGGACAGCCTAATGAAAAACTGTTTTTT. The full variable domain, its missing parts supplied by reference TRBV7-8 and TRBJ1-4, is GAGVSQSPRYKVAKRGQDVALRCDPISGHVSLFWYQQALGQGPEFLTYFQNEAQLDKSGLPSDRFFAERPEGSVSTLKIQRTQQEDSAVYLCASSLGRLGQPNEKLFFGSGTQLSVL.

The rearrangement joins TRBV2 to TRBJ2-4; D is perhaps TRBD2 (5 bases). CDR1 SNHLY and CDR2 FYNNEI come from the germline V gene. The length of the CDR3 is 12 residues. Trimming cost V 3 bases and J 9 bases, with 9 bases left between them. CDR3 residues: CASSETGSIQYF. CDR3 in DNA: TGTGCCAGCAGTGAGACGGGGAGCATTCAGTACTTC.

The rearrangement uses TRBV9 and TRBJ1-2; 7 bases map to TRBD1. The CDR3 length is 15 residues. The junction had 7 bases not matched to a gene; V was cut back by 3 bases and J by 2 bases. The germline CDR1 and CDR2 sequences are SGDLS and YYNGEE. CDR3 protein: CASSEGDRANYGYTF. The CDR3 DNA follows: TGTGCCAGCAGCGAGGGTGACAGGGCGAACTATGGCTACACCTTC.

CDR3 coding DNA: TGTGCCAGCAGCGCACCGGGGTACAATGAGCAGTTCTTC. Residues: CASSAPGYNEQFF. The genes are TRBV9 and TRBJ2-1, with D perhaps matching TRBD2 (5 bases). The germline gives CDR1 SGDLS, CDR2 YYNGEE. This CDR3 region has 13 residues. Trimming stripped 3 bases from V and 4 bases from J, with 8 bases between.

The genes are TRBV19 and TRBJ2-2; 11 bases are shared with TRBD2. The CDR3 is 15 amino acids. Losses at the gene ends were 10 bases for V and 6 bases for J; bases not matched to a gene: 10. CDR1 and CDR2 (germline): LNHDA, SQIVND (reference sequence). This CDR3 is CATTMLAGGPGELFF. The DNA for the CDR3 is TGTGCCACCACAATGTTAGCGGGAGGGCCCGGGGAGCTGTTTTTT. The whole variable domain, remainder taken from reference TRBV19 and TRBJ2-2, is DGGITQSPKYLFRKEGQNVTLSCEQNLNHDAMYWYRQDPGQGLRLIYYSQIVNDFQKGDIAEGYSVSREKKESFPLTVTSAQKNPTAFYLCATTMLAGGPGELFFGEGSRLTVL.

The chain couples TRBV18 to TRBJ2-7; D perhaps matches TRBD1 (6 bases). Trimming removed 6 bases at V and 0 bases at J, with 18 bases between. The CDR3 consists of 16 residues. In germline, CDR1 is KGHSH, CDR2 LQKENI. The CDR3 region has the DNA TGTGCCAGCTCCCTCGACAGGTTCCCTTCCTCCTACGAGCAGTACTTC. Amino acid sequence: CASSLDRFPSSYEQYF.

The gene calls are TRBV18 and TRBJ2-2, with 8 bases matching TRBD2. The CDR3 loop spans 16 amino acids. Germline assignment: CDR1 KGHSH and CDR2 LQKENI. The junction had 4 bases not matched to a gene; V was cut back by 3 bases and J by 1 base. CDR3 in DNA: TGTGCCAGCTCACCGTCAGCGGGAGTGAACACCGGGGAGCTGTTTTTT. This codes for CASSPSAGVNTGELFF. Complete variable domain (other parts from reference TRBV18 and TRBJ2-2): NAGVMQNPRHLVRRRGQEARLRCSPMKGHSHVYWYRQLPEEGLKFMVYLQKENIIDESGMPKERFSAEFPKEGPSILRIQQVVRGDSAAYFCASSPSAGVNTGELFFGEGSRLTVL.

In this sample, this clone turned up a few times. The V gene is TRBV6-5, the J gene TRBJ2-7; TRBD2 aligns across 10 bases. Looked up from germline, CDR1 is MNHEY and CDR2 is SVGAGI. This CDR3 spans 14 amino acids. J gave up 5 bases and V 6 bases, and 7 bases lay outside the gene matches. Here the CDR3 reads CASRNSGRTNEQYF. The DNA for the CDR3 is TGTGCCAGCAGAAATAGCGGGAGGACGAACGAGCAGTACTTC.

The chain links TRBV19 to TRBJ1-5, with D perhaps TRBD1 (6 bases). The ends were cut back, 8 bases at V and 2 bases at J, with 7 bases in the middle. Germline V gene sequence: CDR1 LNHDA, CDR2 SQIVND (reference sequence). This CDR3 has 12 residues. The CDR3 region is CASAGGNQPQHF. CDR3 nucleotides: TGTGCCAGTGCAGGGGGCAATCAGCCCCAGCATTTT.

This chain links TRBV28 with TRBJ1-5, with D unresolved. Trimming removed 5 bases from V and 7 bases from J, with 21 bases in between. In germline, CDR1 is MDHEN, CDR2 SYDVKM. This CDR3 spans 16 amino acids. This CDR3 is CASSQPPPAQAQPQHF. The CDR3 region has the DNA TGTGCCAGCAGTCAACCCCCGCCCGCGCAAGCCCAGCCCCAGCATTTT.

Points on this clone: A read error may produce the germline difference seen at one junction end. The V call is TRBV7-9, the J call TRBJ2-1, with 9 nucleotides matching TRBD1. The CDR3 runs to 16 residues. CDR1 and CDR2 from the germline V gene are SEHNR and FQNEAQ (reference sequence). DNA for the CDR3: TGTGCCAGCAGCCTAGCCCCGGGACAGGGCGAGAATGAGCAGTTCTTC. Translated: CASSLAPGQGENEQFF.

V gene TRBV19 combines with J gene TRBJ1-2; maybe TRBD1 (5 bases). Trimming stripped 8 bases from V and 7 bases from J, with 20 bases between. Germline V CDR1 and CDR2: LNHDA, SQIVND (reference sequence). This CDR3 spans 14 amino acids. The CDR3 loop reads CASRSRAPDSGYTF. The CDR3 DNA follows: TGTGCCAGTCGGAGTAGGGCCCCAGACAGTGGCTACACCTTC.

The chain carries TRBV9 and TRBJ1-2; 8 nucleotides agree with TRBD1. The CDR3 spans 15 residues. Germline CDR1 SGDLS, CDR2 YYNGEE. J gave up 7 bases and V 0 bases, and 8 bases lay outside the gene matches. The CDR3 loop is CASSVVQGQGGGYTF. The CDR3, as DNA: TGTGCCAGCAGCGTAGTTCAAGGACAGGGTGGTGGCTACACCTTC.

The chain joins TRBV28 to TRBJ1-3; no reliable D call. Trimming removed 4 bases from V and 4 bases from J, with 5 bases in between. Germline loops: CDR1 MDHEN, CDR2 SYDVKM. The CDR3 totals 12 residues. The CDR3: CASSSLGNTIYF. Written as DNA, the CDR3 is TGTGCCAGCAGTTCTTTGGGAAACACCATATATTTT.

The sample holds a few counts of this clone. The J gene is TRBJ1-2, the V gene TRBV11-2; D is ambiguous. Germline values: CDR1 SGHAT, CDR2 FQNNGV. The CDR3 spans 13 residues. Trimming pared 4 bases from V and 4 bases from J, leaving 10 bases between. As DNA, the CDR3 is TGTGCCAGCAGCTCAACAGCTGGCTATGGCTACACCTTC. Translating gives CASSSTAGYGYTF.